A single sample gave rise to the 18 T cell receptor beta chains below, sequenced in a study of regulatory T cells. Study results and caveats: In CD3G-deficient patients, conventional CD4+ T cells were enriched for hydrophobic CDR3 residues at positions 6 and 7.

Antigens for these TCRs are unknown. Primers: 52 TRBV forward and 13 TRBJ reverse. Measured with immunoSEQ multiplex PCR; TCRdb has only the in-frame clones, and not every one. The sample holds around 30,000 clones, 93% seen once. The sample comprised conventional CD4+ T cells sorted from blood. The receptors here all came from a child aged 2 to 10 with CD3G deficiency.

The CDR3 loop reads CASSLVGRQSYEQYF. CDR3 DNA: TGTGCCAGCAGTTTAGTTGGCAGACAATCCTACGAGCAGTACTTC. V is TRBV28 and J is TRBJ2-7; D gene unclear. Trimming removed 2 bases from V and 1 base from J, with 12 bases in between. Germline CDR1 reads MDHEN; CDR2 reads SYDVKM. The CDR3 extends over 15 amino acids.

The gene calls are TRBV30 and TRBJ2-2, with D hard to call. With 8 bases removed from V and 1 base from J, the gap between germline ends came to 8 bases. Germline loops: CDR1 GTSNPN, CDR2 SVGIG (reference sequence). The CDR3 length is 12 residues. This chain's CDR3 is CAGNRNTGELFF. CDR3 coding DNA: TGTGCCGGGAACAGGAACACCGGGGAGCTGTTTTTT.

To note about this clone: The same CDR3 arises from other DNA sequences in this sample as well. The rearrangement joins TRBV5-1 to TRBJ1-1; D gene uncertain. The length of the CDR3 is 13 residues. The V end was cut by 0 bases, the J end by 1 base, with 4 bases between. Germline lookup yields CDR1 SGHRS and CDR2 YFSETQ. The CDR3 sequence is CASSLDPNTEAFF. The CDR3 DNA follows: TGCGCCAGCAGCTTGGACCCGAACACTGAAGCTTTCTTT.

This clone was detected only once. The chain couples TRBV9 to TRBJ2-3, with 7 bases lining up with TRBD2. Trimming at V came to 4 bases and at J to 6 bases, leaving 8 bases not matched to a gene. The CDR3 covers 14 residues. Germline V gene sequence: CDR1 SGDLS, CDR2 YYNGEE. CDR3 loop: CASSPRGTTDTQYF. The DNA of the CDR3 is TGTGCCAGCAGCCCTCGGGGGACTACCGATACGCAGTATTTT.

The chain carries TRBV5-1 and TRBJ1-4; no clear D gene. Germline CDR1 SGHRS, CDR2 YFSETQ. Deletions cut 0 bases from V and 0 bases from J, with 6 bases between. The CDR3 extends over 15 amino acids. The CDR3 loop reads CASSLGSSTNEKLFF. In nucleotides, the CDR3 is TGCGCCAGCAGCTTGGGTAGTTCAACTAATGAAAAACTGTTTTTT.

The V gene is TRBV28, the J gene TRBJ1-2, with TRBD1 matching over 10 bases. Losses at the gene ends were 6 bases for V and 8 bases for J; bases not matched to a gene: 12. Germline V gene lookup returns CDR1 MDHEN and CDR2 SYDVKM. The CDR3 totals 15 residues. The DNA for the CDR3 is TGTGCCAGCAGGATACCCGGGACAGGGGTAGGAGGCTACACCTTC. Translated, it gives CASRIPGTGVGGYTF.

The chain has TRBV18 and TRBJ1-1, with D possibly matching TRBD1 (5 bases). CDR3 size: 13 residues. Between the trimmed V and J ends, which lost 3 bases and 5 bases, there was a span of 10 bases. Germline CDR1 KGHSH, CDR2 LQKENI. The CDR3 region is CASSPEGRTEAFF. As DNA, the CDR3 is TGTGCCAGCTCACCGGAGGGGCGGACTGAAGCTTTCTTT.

This clone was picked up one time. The V call is TRBV6-1, the J call TRBJ2-3; D may correspond to TRBD1 or TRBD2 (5 bases each). The CDR3 has 14 amino acids. Germline assignment: CDR1 MNHNS and CDR2 SASEGT. Trimming pared 6 bases from V and 2 bases from J, leaving 12 bases between. CDR3: CASSRDGFTDTQYF. CDR3 nucleotides: TGTGCCAGCAGCCGGGACGGCTTCACAGATACGCAGTATTTT.

The chain joins TRBV5-1 to TRBJ2-7; the match to TRBD1 covers 10 bases. V was clipped by 0 bases and J by 5 bases; unmatched bases: 2. Germline assignment: CDR1 SGHRS and CDR2 YFSETQ. This CDR3 comprises 14 residues. The CDR3 loop reads CASSLGGTGDEQYF. The CDR3 bases are TGCGCCAGCAGCTTGGGTGGGACAGGGGACGAGCAGTACTTC. Based on the CDR3 plus reference TRBV5-1 and TRBJ2-7, the full variable domain is KAGVTQTPRYLIKTRGQQVTLSCSPISGHRSVSWYQQTPGQGLQFLFEYFSETQRNKGNFPGRFSGRQFSNSRSEMNVSTLELGDSALYLCASSLGGTGDEQYFGPGTRLTVT.

The rearrangement links TRBV5-1 to TRBJ2-1; D gene ambiguous. The CDR3 loop spans 15 amino acids. Germline V gene data show CDR1 as SGHRS and CDR2 as YFSETQ. V lost 0 bases, J lost 2 bases, and 9 bases lay in between. CDR3 residues: CASSLGMGTYNEQFF. DNA of the CDR3: TGCGCCAGCAGCTTGGGCATGGGTACCTACAATGAGCAGTTCTTC.

The rearrangement joins TRBV5-1 to TRBJ1-4; D gene ambiguous. CDR1 is SGHRS and CDR2 is YFSETQ in the germline V gene. This CDR3 is 13 amino acids long. Trimming cost V 7 bases and J 0 bases, with 7 bases left between them. CDR3 amino acids: CASRRATNEKLFF. The DNA for the CDR3 is TGCGCCAGCCGAAGAGCAACTAATGAAAAACTGTTTTTT.

The J gene is TRBJ1-2, the V gene TRBV7-9; 9 nucleotides align to TRBD1. CDR1 SEHNR and CDR2 FQNEAQ come from the germline V gene (reference sequence). This CDR3 spans 14 amino acids. V was pared by 3 bases and J by 7 bases, with 6 bases of the junction left unmatched. The CDR3 DNA follows: TGTGCCAGCAGCTTCACAGGGGGCCTAAGTGGCTACACCTTC. This gives the protein CASSFTGGLSGYTF.

The rearrangement uses TRBV28 and TRBJ2-7; D is unresolved. Trimming took 2 bases from V and 1 from J, leaving 6 bases between them. The germline gives CDR1 MDHEN, CDR2 SYDVKM. The CDR3 has 13 residues. The CDR3, as DNA: TGTGCCAGCAGTTTAGGCACATCCTACGAGCAGTACTTC. Translation: CASSLGTSYEQYF.

This clone came up a few times. The V gene is TRBV6-5, the J gene TRBJ1-3; D unresolved. V was trimmed by 4 bases and J by 4 bases, leaving 8 bases between them. From germline, CDR1 is MNHEY and CDR2 SVGAGI. The CDR3 length is 13 residues. The CDR3 DNA reads as TGTGCCAGCAGTTGGAGCCCAGGAAACACCATATATTTT. It encodes CASSWSPGNTIYF.

The V gene is TRBV27, the J gene TRBJ2-7; D gene uncertain. CDR1 MNHEY and CDR2 SMNVEV come from the germline V gene (reference sequence). Trimming took 2 bases from V and 0 from J, leaving 20 bases between them. CDR3 length equals 18 residues. CDR3 protein: CASSLRRAIPRNSYEQYF. The CDR3 coding sequence is TGTGCCAGCAGTTTACGACGGGCCATACCACGGAACTCCTACGAGCAGTACTTC.

V usage is TRBV6-1 and J usage is TRBJ1-2; unclear D gene. The CDR3 is 14 residues long. Germline lookup yields CDR1 MNHNS and CDR2 SASEGT. Trimming stripped 1 base from V and 0 bases from J, with 6 bases between. The CDR3 protein is CASSEGTANYGYTF. CDR3 DNA: TGTGCCAGCAGTGAAGGCACAGCTAACTATGGCTACACCTTC.

The chain uses TRBV6-1 and TRBJ1-2, with 10 positions matching TRBD1. Germline CDR1 and CDR2: MNHNS and SASEGT. J lost 4 bases, V lost 6 bases, and 5 bases had no gene match. The length of the CDR3 is 14 residues. For the CDR3, the DNA is TGTGCCAGCAGAGGGGACAGGGGTCTCTATGGCTACACCTTC. It translates to CASRGDRGLYGYTF.

V usage is TRBV11-2 and J usage is TRBJ2-2; D unresolved. V was trimmed by 4 bases and J by 7 bases, leaving 7 bases between them. Germline V lookup: CDR1 SGHAT, CDR2 FQNNGV. CDR3 length equals 12 residues. CDR3 in DNA: TGTGCCAGCAGCTACCCATTCGGGGAGCTGTTTTTT. This translates into CASSYPFGELFF.